The 27 T cell receptor beta chains reported below all come from one sample, sequenced in a study of T-cell memory formation after mild COVID-19. TCRdb recomputed calls from the 5' RACE reads with MiXCR, one row per CDR3 protein. The sample shows around 300,000 distinct CDR3 sequences, roughly 8.2% of them seen only once. The source material was PBMCs or a T cell subset sorted from them (not recorded which). These receptors all stem from a man aged 18 to 29 who had mild COVID-19 (a few samples of this study predate the infection). Cell type and time point are not known.

This clonotype was counted only a few times. This rearrangement joins TRBV30 to TRBJ1-5, with a possible D match to TRBD1 (6 bases). The V end lost 3 bases, the J end lost 3 bases, and 9 bases lay between the germline ends. Germline CDR1 GTSNPN, CDR2 SVGIG (reference sequence). CDR3 length: 13 amino acids. The CDR3 loop is CAWSDRFNQPQHF. For the CDR3, the DNA is TGTGCCTGGAGCGACAGGTTCAATCAGCCCCAGCATTTT.

This chain connects TRBV20-1 to TRBJ2-7; the match to TRBD2 covers 12 bases. V lost 6 bases to trimming and J lost 2 bases; unmatched junction nucleotides: 5. Germline assignment: CDR1 DFQATT and CDR2 SNEGSKA (reference sequence). The CDR3 spans 14 residues. CDR3 DNA sequence: TGCAGTGCCGTACTAGCGGGGGGTACCTACGAGCAGTACTTC. Amino acids: CSAVLAGGTYEQYF.

CDR3 region: CASSLGQGWGYTF. In DNA, the CDR3 is TGTGCCAGCAGCCTAGGACAGGGTTGGGGCTACACCTTC. V usage is TRBV12-3 or TRBV12-4 and J usage is TRBJ1-2; 8 bases align to TRBD1. The CDR3 spans 13 residues. The J segment lost 8 bases and the V segment lost 6 bases, leaving 8 bases of the junction unmatched.

This clonotype was counted between two and nine times. V usage is TRBV11-3 and J usage is TRBJ2-2; D may be TRBD1 (5 bases). This CDR3 has 13 amino acids. The germline gives CDR1 SGHNT, CDR2 YENEEA. V gave up 9 bases and J gave up 3 bases, with 11 bases separating them. CDR3 in amino acids: CARGRPDTGELFF. CDR3 coding DNA: TGTGCCAGGGGGCGTCCGGACACCGGGGAGCTGTTTTTT.

The chain carries TRBV9 and TRBJ2-7; D is perhaps TRBD2 (5 bases). V was pared by 3 bases and J by 3 bases, with 13 bases between. Looked up from germline, CDR1 is SGDLS and CDR2 is YYNGEE. This CDR3 comprises 14 residues. CDR3 residues: CASSAAGGNYEQYF. The CDR3 bases are TGTGCCAGCAGCGCGGCGGGCGGAAACTACGAGCAGTACTTC. Full variable domain (remainder filled in from reference TRBV9 and TRBJ2-7): DSGVTQTPKHLITATGQRVTLRCSPRSGDLSVYWYQQSLDQGLQFLIQYYNGEERAKGNILERFSAQQFPDLHSELNLSSLELGDSALYFCASSAAGGNYEQYFGPGTRLTVT.

The chain links TRBV7-2 to TRBJ2-3; possible D gene TRBD1, 7 bases. CDR3 length: 16 residues. Germline values: CDR1 SGHTA, CDR2 FQGNSA. The V and J ends lost 1 base and 0 bases respectively, with 11 bases between them. CDR3 nucleotide sequence: TGTGCCAGCAGCTTAGTTCCAGGGGGGAGCACAGATACGCAGTATTTT. Translated: CASSLVPGGSTDTQYF.

The CDR3 spells CASSDSTRDGYTF. DNA of the CDR3: TGTGCCAGCAGTGACTCCACCCGGGATGGCTACACCTTC. This chain links TRBV2 with TRBJ1-2; no clear D gene. Trimming left V 3 bases short and J 6 bases short, with 11 bases between. The germline V gene encodes CDR1 SNHLY and CDR2 FYNNEI. The CDR3 loop spans 13 amino acids.

This clonotype was counted only a few times. V gene TRBV7-2 combines with J gene TRBJ2-5; D perhaps matches TRBD1 (5 bases). The V end lost 5 bases, the J end lost 1 base, and 11 bases lay between the germline ends. The CDR3 covers 14 residues. Looked up from germline, CDR1 is SGHTA and CDR2 is FQGNSA. CDR3 nucleotides: TGTGCCAGCAGCCCCTGGGGCTTCCAAGAGACCCAGTACTTC. Translation: CASSPWGFQETQYF.

This clonotype was observed a handful of times. J is TRBJ2-5 and V is TRBV29-1; 7 bases fit TRBD1. V trimming: 6 bases; J trimming: 4 bases; junction bases outside the gene matches: 8. The germline V gene encodes CDR1 SQVTM and CDR2 ANQGSEA. The CDR3 runs to 13 residues. The CDR3 reads CSVAGTDRETQYF. CDR3 nucleotide sequence: TGCAGCGTCGCCGGGACAGACAGAGAGACCCAGTACTTC.

This clonotype came up many times. The V and J genes are TRBV7-6 and TRBJ2-3; 7 bases match TRBD2. This CDR3 region has 17 residues. With 1 base clipped from V and 3 bases from J, the junction kept 10 bases outside the gene matches. Germline V gives CDR1 SGHVS, CDR2 FNYEAQ. CDR3 nucleotides: TGTGCCAGCAGCTTAGGCCCCATTGCGGGGGTGACAGATACGCAGTATTTT. This encodes CASSLGPIAGVTDTQYF. Drawing the rest from reference TRBV7-6 and TRBJ2-3, the complete variable domain is GAGVSQSPRYKVTKRGQDVALRCDPISGHVSLYWYRQALGQGPEFLTYFNYEAQQDKSGLPNDRFSAERPEGSISTLTIQRTEQRDSAMYRCASSLGPIAGVTDTQYFGPGTRLTVL.

This clonotype was observed at least ten times. The chain has TRBV24-1 and TRBJ2-5, with D tentatively TRBD1 or TRBD2 (5 bases each). The V gene lost 3 bases and the J gene lost 3 bases, with 16 bases spanning the gap. Germline-derived CDR1 and CDR2 are KGHDR and SFDVKD. The CDR3 loop spans 16 amino acids. The CDR3 region is CATSDRGRDGEETQYF. The CDR3 DNA reads as TGTGCCACCAGTGATAGAGGTCGGGACGGTGAAGAGACCCAGTACTTC.

This clonotype was detected a few times. CDR3 sequence: CASSEGFDSSPLHF. CDR3 coding DNA: TGTGCCAGCAGTGAAGGATTTGACAGTTCACCCCTCCACTTT. J is TRBJ1-6 and V is TRBV6-1; D might be TRBD1 (5 bases). CDR1 and CDR2 from the germline V gene are MNHNS and SASEGT. V was pared by 1 base and J by 9 bases, with 10 bases between. The CDR3 covers 14 residues.

This clonotype was observed many times. The chain carries TRBV6-2 or TRBV6-3 and TRBJ1-1, with D hard to call. Trimming pared 0 bases from V and 2 bases from J, leaving 10 bases between. CDR1 and CDR2 from the germline V gene are MNHEY and SVGEGT. This CDR3 is 15 amino acids long. The CDR3, as DNA: TGTGCCAGCAGTTACTCGGGGAGGGTTAACACTGAAGCTTTCTTT. Translated: CASSYSGRVNTEAFF.

The genes are TRBV20-1 and TRBJ2-3; the D gene could be TRBD1 or TRBD2 (5 bases each). Germline CDR1 reads DFQATT; CDR2 reads SNEGSKA (reference sequence). The CDR3 totals 15 residues. V was trimmed by 6 bases and J by 3 bases, leaving 19 bases between them. The CDR3 bases are TGCAGTGCCCCCCCTGGGGGATCTTCGACAGATACGCAGTATTTT. Amino acid sequence: CSAPPGGSSTDTQYF.

As for this clonotype: A read error is likely, as this CDR3 ends without the conserved phenylalanine or tryptophan. Because the CDR3's place on the DNA is in doubt, the DNA is left out and the CDR3 is given as listed by TCRdb. J is TRBJ1-4 and V is TRBV18; the table's D call, TRBD1, was not checked against the DNA. In germline, CDR1 is KGHSH, CDR2 LQKENI. The CDR3 spans 20 residues, counting both ends. CDR3 sequence reads: CASSPFDLRVKILLRNRRGP.

The sample holds a few counts of this clonotype. The chain joins TRBV29-1 to TRBJ2-7, with TRBD2 matching 15 bases. CDR3 length: 17 amino acids. Germline-derived CDR1 and CDR2 are SQVTM and ANQGSEA. V lost 4 bases and J lost 4; bases outside the gene matches: 11. CDR3 nucleotides: TGCAGCGTTGTGGGGTCACCCGGGACTAGCGGGGGGTACGAGCAGTACTTC. It specifies CSVVGSPGTSGGYEQYF.

The chain uses TRBV5-1 and TRBJ2-1; 10 bases fit TRBD2. This CDR3 is built from 15 residues. Per the germline V gene, CDR1 is SGHRS and CDR2 is YFSETQ. J was trimmed by 6 bases and V by 0 bases; bases with no gene match: 3. In nucleotides, the CDR3 is TGCGCCAGCAGCTTGGGGTCTAGCGGGGGCAATGAGCAGTTCTTC. This encodes CASSLGSSGGNEQFF.

This clonotype was seen a few times. V usage is TRBV20-1 and J usage is TRBJ1-6; D is unclear. Germline lookup yields CDR1 DFQATT and CDR2 SNEGSKA (reference sequence). The CDR3 extends over 12 amino acids. V was trimmed by 4 bases and J by 7 bases, leaving 8 bases between them. The CDR3 region is CSATVANSPLHF. The CDR3 DNA reads TGCAGTGCTACGGTGGCGAATTCACCCCTCCACTTT.

This clonotype was detected ten times or more. In DNA, the CDR3 is TGTGCCAGCAGCTCCGGAAGACAGGGGACGAACACCGGGGAGCTGTTTTTT. It yields the protein CASSSGRQGTNTGELFF. This rearrangement joins TRBV7-2 to TRBJ2-2; TRBD1 agrees at 8 bases. CDR3 length equals 17 residues. Germline CDR1 and CDR2: SGHTA and FQGNSA. V was clipped by 4 bases and J by 0 bases; unmatched bases: 7. The variable domain in full, completed from reference TRBV7-2 and TRBJ2-2, reads GAGVSQSPSNKVTEKGKDVELRCDPISGHTALYWYRQSLGQGLEFLIYFQGNSAPDKSGLPSDRFSAERTGGSVSTLTIQRTQQEDSAVYLCASSSGRQGTNTGELFFGEGSRLTVL.

The chain couples TRBV28 to TRBJ1-2; D is perhaps TRBD1 (6 bases). There are 14 residues in the CDR3. Germline assignment: CDR1 MDHEN and CDR2 SYDVKM. Trimming shortened V by 4 bases and J by 6 bases, and 15 bases separated the two germline ends. DNA for the CDR3: TGTGCCAGCAGTTCCATGGGGGGCGCGGATGGCTACACCTTC. It yields the protein CASSSMGGADGYTF.

This CDR3 is CASSSLAGGFSYNEQFF. CDR3 nucleotide sequence: TGTGCCAGCAGCTCCCTAGCGGGGGGTTTCTCCTACAATGAGCAGTTCTTC. The rearrangement links TRBV4-2 to TRBJ2-1; 11 bases match TRBD2. Germline CDR1 is LGHNA and CDR2 is YNFKEQ. This CDR3 has 17 residues. J was trimmed by 0 bases and V by 5 bases; bases with no gene match: 6.

V usage is TRBV4-3 and J usage is TRBJ1-3; D unclear. From germline, CDR1 is LGHNA and CDR2 YSLEER. The V end was cut by 1 base, the J end by 3 bases, with 13 bases between. The CDR3 runs 16 residues. CDR3 coding DNA: TGCGCCAGCAGCCAAGTCTGGTTCGCAAGTGGAAACACCATATATTTT. It specifies CASSQVWFASGNTIYF.

The table lists this clonotype with many counts. This chain links TRBV4-3 with TRBJ2-5; D unresolved. The CDR3 has 17 residues. Germline CDR1 and CDR2: LGHNA and YSLEER. The V end was cut by 0 bases, the J end by 1 base, with 15 bases between. The CDR3 protein is CASSQDLGPPIQETQYF. Written as DNA, the CDR3 is TGCGCCAGCAGCCAAGACCTCGGACCACCGATCCAAGAGACCCAGTACTTC.

The chain joins TRBV7-6 to TRBJ1-6; weak D call: TRBD1 (5 bases). Germline V lookup: CDR1 SGHVS, CDR2 FNYEAQ. This CDR3 has 13 residues. Trimming took off 5 bases at V and 8 bases at J, with 10 bases between the two ends. The CDR3 DNA follows: TGTGCCAGCAGCCCAGGGTATGATTCACCCCTCCACTTT. Protein product: CASSPGYDSPLHF.

CDR3 coding DNA: TGTGCCAGCAGTTTGGTTGGACACAAGTCCGGGGAGCTGTTTTTT. It encodes CASSLVGHKSGELFF. The genes are TRBV12-3 or TRBV12-4 and TRBJ2-2; the D gene is possibly TRBD1 (5 bases). The CDR3 is 15 residues long. V was clipped by 3 bases and J by 6 bases, with 14 bases between them.

This chain connects TRBV30 to TRBJ2-3; D not resolved. Trimming left V 3 bases short and J 6 bases short, with 13 bases between. Germline loops: CDR1 GTSNPN, CDR2 SVGIG (reference sequence). This CDR3 is built from 13 residues. Here the CDR3 reads CAWSRTRRDTQYF. DNA of the CDR3: TGTGCCTGGAGCCGGACCCGCAGGGATACGCAGTATTTT. The whole variable domain, remainder taken from reference TRBV30 and TRBJ2-3, is SQTIHQWPATLVQPVGSPLSLECTVEGTSNPNLYWYRQAAGRGLQLLFYSVGIGQISSEVPQNLSASRPQDRQFILSSKKLLLSDSGFYLCAWSRTRRDTQYFGPGTRLTVL.

The chain employs TRBV5-1 and TRBJ2-5; 8 nucleotides match TRBD1. The CDR3 runs 15 residues. Germline CDR1 is SGHRS and CDR2 is YFSETQ. The V gene end was trimmed by 2 bases and the J gene end by 5 bases; junction bases not matched to a gene: 8. The CDR3 protein is CASSLVGQAKETQYF. The DNA for the CDR3 is TGCGCCAGCAGCTTAGTGGGACAGGCAAAGGAGACCCAGTACTTC.